Given below is one T cell receptor (beta chain) in context. This clonotype has a handful of counts. Its antigen is unknown. There are no base qualities to consult, and no much larger clone falls within one base. The instrument given in TCRdb is Illumina HiSeq 1500. The public reads were quality trimmed at Q25 with fastp and then assembled into clones with MiXCR by TCRdb, keeping productive beta chains. Rows with a matching CDR3 protein are joined into one entry that keeps the most common DNA and genes. The sample yields about 460,000 distinct CDR3 sequences; about 11% were counted once. The biggest ten clones account for roughly 10% of the sample. The data are from a study of T cell repertoires in cytomegalovirus infection (dated by TCRdb to 2018 to 2020). For context, the study as a whole: Because public TCR beta signatures pointed to carriage of CMV infection together with the matching HLA type, the HLA type of each donor mattered for the analysis. Overall results and qualifications from the work: The ex vivo response was dominated by HLA-C-restricted CMV-specific TCR beta clonotypes, which also provided the single most frequent clonotype in two of eight donors. Cumulative frequency of public TCR beta family members discriminated carriers of CMV infection plus the relevant HLA type in this cohort and an independent 352-donor cohort.

Sequences MNHEY (CDR1) and SMNVEV (CDR2) are obtained from the germline V gene (reference sequence). CDR3 length: 14 amino acids, cysteine to phenylalanine. Of all the DNA, just the CDR3 is kept, 42 bases in frame from base 1. The V end loses 2 bases and the J end loses 3 bases, and a stretch of 11 bases separates them. The rearrangement joined TRBV27 to TRBJ2-7; the D gene is not confidently resolved. The TCR was taken from a human donor in good health (CMV status not recorded). Some clones in this sample may be carry-over from other donors' samples. Sequencing input: PBMCs. The CDR3 region reads CASSLPDRYYEQYF. The base sequence is TGTGCCAGCAGTTTACCGGACCGATACTACGAGCAGTACTTC.